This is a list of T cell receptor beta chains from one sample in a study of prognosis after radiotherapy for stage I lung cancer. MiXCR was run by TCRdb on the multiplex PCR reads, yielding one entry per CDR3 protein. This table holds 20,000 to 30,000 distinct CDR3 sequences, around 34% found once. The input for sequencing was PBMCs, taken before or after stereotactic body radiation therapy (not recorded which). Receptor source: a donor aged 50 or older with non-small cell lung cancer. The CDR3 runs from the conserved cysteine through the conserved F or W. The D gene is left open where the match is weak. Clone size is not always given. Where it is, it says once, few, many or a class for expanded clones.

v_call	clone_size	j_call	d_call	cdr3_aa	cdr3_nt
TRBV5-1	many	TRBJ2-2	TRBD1	CASTSYVGQGPTGELFF	TGCGCCAGCACCTCATATGTGGGACAGGGGCCCACCGGGGAGCTGTTTTTT
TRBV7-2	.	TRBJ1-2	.	CASSPRLGWTDGYGYTF	TGTGCCAGCAGCCCACGGTTAGGCTGGACCGATGGATATGGCTACACCTTC
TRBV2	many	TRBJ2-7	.	CASSGSESYEQYF	TGTGCCAGCAGTGGGTCAGAATCCTACGAGCAGTACTTC
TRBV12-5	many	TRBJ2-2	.	CASGSLSQGTGELFF	TGTGCTAGTGGTTCGCTATCTCAAGGCACCGGGGAGCTGTTTTTT
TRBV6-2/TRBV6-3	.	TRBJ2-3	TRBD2	CVSSRLAGGVADTQYF	TGTGTCAGCAGTCGGCTAGCGGGAGGTGTGGCAGATACGCAGTATTTT
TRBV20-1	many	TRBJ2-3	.	CGAPATSGTDTQYF	TGCGGAGCACCTGCGACGTCGGGGACAGATACGCAGTATTTT
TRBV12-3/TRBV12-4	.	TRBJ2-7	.	CASSFLRSSHEQYF	TGTGCCAGCAGTTTCCTCCGGAGCTCCCACGAGCAGTACTTC
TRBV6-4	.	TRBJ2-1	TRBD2	CASSKAGGYNEQFF	TGTGCCAGCAGTAAAGCGGGAGGCTACAATGAGCAGTTCTTC
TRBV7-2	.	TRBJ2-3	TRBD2	CASSKGSTSGRADTQYF	TGTGCCAGCAGCAAAGGCTCGACTAGCGGGAGGGCGGATACGCAGTATTTT
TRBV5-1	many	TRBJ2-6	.	CASSLGGGPGSGANVLTF	TGCGCCAGCAGCTTGGGGGGGGGGCCAGGCTCTGGGGCCAACGTCCTGACTTTC
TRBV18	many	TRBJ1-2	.	CASSPPSLAGDYGYTF	TGTGCCAGCTCACCACCGAGTTTGGCAGGGGACTATGGCTACACCTTC
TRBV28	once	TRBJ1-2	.	CAITLLGVGYTF	TGTGCCATCACCCTGTTGGGGGTCGGCTACACCTTC
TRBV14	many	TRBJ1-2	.	CASSRYRRGYTF	TGTGCCAGCAGCCGCTACCGGAGGGGCTACACCTTC
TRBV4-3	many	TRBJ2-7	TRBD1	CASSQDKDRGYEQYF	TGCGCCAGCAGCCAAGATAAGGACAGGGGATACGAGCAGTACTTC
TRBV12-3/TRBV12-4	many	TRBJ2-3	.	CASSKSGGTDTQYF	TGTGCCAGCAGTAAAAGCGGAGGCACAGATACGCAGTATTTT
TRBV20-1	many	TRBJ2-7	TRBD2	CSARDWTSLEQYF	TGCAGTGCTAGAGATTGGACTAGCCTCGAGCAGTACTTC
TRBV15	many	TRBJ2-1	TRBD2	CATSMGLDPSYNEQFF	TGTGCCACCAGCATGGGACTAGACCCATCCTACAATGAGCAGTTCTTC
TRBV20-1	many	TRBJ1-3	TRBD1	CSARTGLGNTIYF	TGCAGTGCTCGGACAGGACTCGGGAACACCATATATTTT
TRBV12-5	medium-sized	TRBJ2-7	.	CASGPTVYEQYF	TGTGCTAGTGGACCGACAGTCTACGAGCAGTACTTC
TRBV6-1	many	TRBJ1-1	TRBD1	CASRGRQGPNTEAFF	TGTGCCAGCAGGGGGCGACAGGGACCCAACACTGAAGCTTTCTTT
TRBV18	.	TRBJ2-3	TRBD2	CASSPPTSGTDTDTQYF	TGTGCCAGCTCACCACCCACTAGCGGGACGGACACAGATACGCAGTATTTT
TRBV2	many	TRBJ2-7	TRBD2	CASMDGRESYEQYF	TGTGCCAGCATGGACGGGAGGGAATCCTACGAGCAGTACTTC
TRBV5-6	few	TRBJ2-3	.	CASSLVTSRGHSTDTQYF	TGTGCCAGCAGCTTGGTGACCAGTAGGGGCCATAGCACAGATACGCAGTATTTT
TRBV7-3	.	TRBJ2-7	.	CASSLRASQWNEQYF	TGTGCCAGCAGCTTAAGGGCTAGTCAGTGGAATGAGCAGTACTTC
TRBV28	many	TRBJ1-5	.	CASSSSGEGVDQPQHF	TGTGCCAGCAGTTCCTCGGGGGAGGGGGTGGATCAGCCCCAGCATTTT
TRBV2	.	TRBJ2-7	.	CASSEQGNPYEQYF	TGTGCCAGCAGTGAACAGGGTAATCCTTACGAGCAGTACTTC
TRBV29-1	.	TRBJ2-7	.	CSVAQGSYEQYF	TGCAGCGTTGCGCAGGGATCCTACGAGCAGTACTTC
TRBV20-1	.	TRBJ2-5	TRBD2	CSAPLAGVETQYF	TGCAGTGCTCCCCTAGCGGGAGTAGAGACCCAGTACTTC
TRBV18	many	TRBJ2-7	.	CASSPDLFHEQYF	TGTGCCAGCTCACCGGATTTGTTTCACGAGCAGTACTTC
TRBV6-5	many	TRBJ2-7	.	CASSYRSGLRYYEQYF	TGTGCCAGCAGTTACCGATCGGGACTCCGGTATTACGAGCAGTACTTC
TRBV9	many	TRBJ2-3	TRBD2	CASSVEGGRASDTQYF	TGTGCCAGCAGCGTAGAAGGCGGGAGGGCCTCAGATACGCAGTATTTT
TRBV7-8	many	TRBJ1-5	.	CASSFSWSAGNQPQHF	TGTGCCAGCAGCTTTAGTTGGTCGGCAGGGAATCAGCCCCAGCATTTT
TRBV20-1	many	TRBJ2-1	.	CSARALAESSYNEQFF	TGCAGTGCTAGAGCCTTAGCGGAGAGCTCCTACAATGAGCAGTTCTTC
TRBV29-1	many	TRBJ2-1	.	CSAARGKGGDEQFF	TGCAGCGCCGCGCGCGGGAAAGGTGGAGATGAGCAGTTCTTC
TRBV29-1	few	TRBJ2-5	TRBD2	CSTLAGETVETQYF	TGCAGCACATTAGCGGGTGAAACGGTGGAGACCCAGTACTTC
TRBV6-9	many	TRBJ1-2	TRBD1	CASSYGTGNGYTF	TGTGCCAGCAGTTACGGGACAGGGAATGGCTACACCTTC
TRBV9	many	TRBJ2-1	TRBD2	CASGGLAVYNEQFF	TGTGCCAGCGGGGGACTAGCGGTCTACAATGAGCAGTTCTTC
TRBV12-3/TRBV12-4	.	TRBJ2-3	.	CASRMTSTDTQYF	TGTGCCAGCAGGATGACTAGCACAGATACGCAGTATTTT
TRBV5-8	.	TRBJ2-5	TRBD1	CASSRRTGGIETQYF	TGTGCCAGCAGCCGGCGGACAGGGGGCATCGAGACCCAGTACTTC
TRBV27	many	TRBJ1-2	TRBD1	CASSFLNRGGYTF	TGTGCCAGCAGTTTTTTAAACAGGGGAGGCTACACCTTC
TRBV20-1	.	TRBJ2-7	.	CSAPSRGASYEQYF	TGCAGTGCTCCTTCGCGTGGAGCGTCCTACGAGCAGTACTTC
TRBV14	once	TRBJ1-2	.	CASSLTLGKGYGYTF	TGTGCCAGCAGCCTAACCCTGGGAAAAGGCTATGGCTACACCTTC
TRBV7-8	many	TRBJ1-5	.	CASNRGKFRPQHF	TGTGCCAGCAACCGGGGAAAGTTTCGGCCCCAGCATTTT
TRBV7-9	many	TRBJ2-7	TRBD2	CASSLDFVAGVLEQYF	TGTGCCAGCAGCTTAGACTTTGTAGCGGGAGTATTGGAGCAGTACTTC
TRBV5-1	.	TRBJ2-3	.	CASSLGRGHGTDTQYF	TGCGCCAGCAGCTTGGGCCGGGGGCACGGCACAGATACGCAGTATTTT
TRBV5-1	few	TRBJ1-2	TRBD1	CASSLAQGARSGYTF	TGCGCCAGCAGCTTGGCCCAGGGGGCAAGGAGTGGCTACACCTTC
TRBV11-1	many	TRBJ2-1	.	CASSKPGQNEQFF	TGTGCCAGCAGCAAACCCGGGCAAAATGAGCAGTTCTTC
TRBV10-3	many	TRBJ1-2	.	CAISGMDRTGYTF	TGTGCCATCAGTGGAATGGACAGAACTGGCTACACCTTC
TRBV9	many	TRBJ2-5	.	CASSVGGQQETQYF	TGTGCCAGCAGCGTAGGGGGGCAACAAGAGACCCAGTACTTC
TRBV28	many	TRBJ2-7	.	CASSLSSSYEQYF	TGTGCCAGCAGTTTGTCTTCCAGCTACGAGCAGTACTTC
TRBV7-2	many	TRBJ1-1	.	CASSTRDPTEAFF	TGTGCCAGCAGCACCCGGGACCCTACAGAAGCTTTCTTT
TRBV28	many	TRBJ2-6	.	CASSTLPGASGANVLTF	TGTGCCAGCAGTACCCTCCCCGGGGCATCCGGGGCCAACGTCCTGACTTTC
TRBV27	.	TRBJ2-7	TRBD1	CASSIRDRGYEQYF	TGTGCCAGCAGTATACGGGACAGGGGTTACGAGCAGTACTTC
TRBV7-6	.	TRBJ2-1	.	CASSLEMAYNEQFF	TGTGCCAGTAGCTTAGAAATGGCTTACAATGAGCAGTTCTTC
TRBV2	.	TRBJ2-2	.	CASGDNLDTWELFF	TGTGCCAGTGGCGATAACTTAGACACCTGGGAGCTGTTTTTT
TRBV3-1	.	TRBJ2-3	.	CASSQEGETDTQCF	TGTGCCAGCAGCCAAGAGGGGGAGACGGATACGCAGTGTTTT
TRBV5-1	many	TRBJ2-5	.	CASSLEAGLGETQYF	TGCGCCAGCAGCTTGGAGGCAGGGCTGGGAGAGACCCAGTACTTC
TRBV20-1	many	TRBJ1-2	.	CSARVGGAQGYGYTF	TGCAGTGCTAGAGTGGGGGGGGCGCAAGGCTATGGCTACACCTTC
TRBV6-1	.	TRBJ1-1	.	CASNPTTENTEAFF	TGTGCCAGCAACCCGACCACGGAAAACACTGAAGCTTTCTTT